These 16 T cell receptor beta chains were sequenced from one sample in a study of beta chain features in type 1 diabetes. Investigators reverse transcribed all isolated RNA, so they sequenced expressed TCRB transcripts. Clones were sequenced by immunoSEQ multiplex PCR, and TCRdb holds only the in-frame ones, with some missing. The sample holds 200,000 to 250,000 clones, over 8.5% seen once. The sequenced material came from naive CD4+ T cells from blood. The receptors stem from a young woman in good health.

The chain recombines TRBV30 with TRBJ1-5; possibly TRBD1 for D (5 bases). The V gene's germline CDR1 is GTSNPN and CDR2 SVGIG (reference sequence). This CDR3 is 14 amino acids long. V dropped 5 bases and J dropped 2 bases, with 13 bases sitting between them. The CDR3 is CAWGASPGNQPQHF. The CDR3 region has the DNA TGTGCCTGGGGGGCCTCCCCAGGCAATCAGCCCCAGCATTTT.

The rearrangement uses TRBV2 and TRBJ1-4; 10 nucleotides align to TRBD1. The junction had 7 bases not matched to a gene; V was cut back by 6 bases and J by 6 bases. The length of the CDR3 is 15 residues. Germline V lookup: CDR1 SNHLY, CDR2 FYNNEI. The CDR3 DNA reads as TGTGCCAGCAGACAGACCGGGACAGGGGATGAAAAACTGTTTTTT. This sequence encodes CASRQTGTGDEKLFF.

This clone has more than one count but fewer than ten. This sequence joins TRBV7-9 and TRBJ1-5, with 8 bases identical to TRBD1. Germline V gene sequence: CDR1 SEHNR, CDR2 FQNEAQ (reference sequence). The V gene end was trimmed by 5 bases and the J gene end by 3 bases; junction bases not matched to a gene: 9. The CDR3 sequence is 16 residues long. This CDR3 reads CASSGPGQATNQPQHF. CDR3 nucleotide sequence: TGTGCCAGCAGCGGACCGGGACAGGCGACCAATCAGCCCCAGCATTTT.

V gene TRBV7-7 combines with J gene TRBJ2-1; 7 bases map to TRBD2. The J segment lost 5 bases and the V segment lost 5 bases, leaving 9 bases of the junction unmatched. This CDR3 is 15 amino acids long. Germline CDR1 SSHAT, CDR2 FNYEAQ (reference sequence). CDR3 sequence (DNA): TGTGCCAGCAGCCAGTTCAGCGGGAAAAACAATGAGCAGTTCTTC. It yields the protein CASSQFSGKNNEQFF.

The V call is TRBV6-5, the J call TRBJ1-2, with 9 bases fitting TRBD1. This CDR3 is built from 15 residues. Germline V gene lookup returns CDR1 MNHEY and CDR2 SVGAGI. Germline trimming cut 2 bases from V and 3 bases from J; bases unmatched to any gene: 4. This CDR3 is CASSYRTGVHYGYTF. The CDR3 DNA is TGTGCCAGCAGTTACCGGACAGGGGTCCACTATGGCTACACCTTC.

The CDR3 nucleotides are TGCGCCAGCAGCAGGACTAGCGGGAGCACTTGCCCCTACAATGAGCAGTTCTTC. Translated, it gives CASSRTSGSTCPYNEQFF. This chain joins TRBV23-1 and TRBJ2-1; TRBD2 aligns across 13 bases. TRBV23-1 is treated as an ORF (open reading frame) with a function not yet certain. The V gene end was trimmed by 6 bases and the J gene end by 2 bases; junction bases not matched to a gene: 10. This CDR3 has 18 residues.

The table lists this clone with many counts. The gene calls are TRBV30 and TRBJ2-5; D gene unclear. Germline values: CDR1 GTSNPN, CDR2 SVGIG (reference sequence). The CDR3 is made up of 11 amino acids. Deletions cut 4 bases from V and 9 bases from J, with 12 bases between. The CDR3 nucleotides are TGTGCCTGGATCGACCTCACAGCCCAGTACTTC. Protein product: CAWIDLTAQYF.

The chain joins TRBV19 to TRBJ1-5; D remains ambiguous. V lost 10 bases to trimming and J lost 1 base, with 17 bases between them. CDR3 size: 15 residues. Germline V gene sequence: CDR1 LNHDA, CDR2 SQIVND (reference sequence). This chain's CDR3 is CATRSRGGSNQPQHF. The CDR3 coding sequence is TGTGCCACCAGGAGTCGGGGAGGGAGCAATCAGCCCCAGCATTTT.

The genes are TRBV5-1 and TRBJ2-1; no clear D. With 3 bases removed from V and 4 bases from J, the gap between germline ends came to 17 bases. CDR3 length: 16 amino acids. Germline V CDR1 and CDR2: SGHRS, YFSETQ. CDR3 protein: CASSSPLTNQYNEQFF. CDR3 DNA sequence: TGCGCCAGCAGCTCCCCTCTTACAAACCAATACAATGAGCAGTTCTTC.

The chain couples TRBV6-5 to TRBJ2-7, with a tentative D call TRBD2 (5 bases). The CDR3 has 14 residues. The germline V and J ends were trimmed by 2 bases and 1 base, with 9 bases remaining between them. Germline assignment: CDR1 MNHEY and CDR2 SVGAGI. CDR3: CASSYERESYEQYF. DNA for the CDR3: TGTGCCAGCAGTTACGAGAGGGAGTCCTACGAGCAGTACTTC.

This rearrangement joins TRBV19 to TRBJ2-4; no clear D. Between the trimmed V and J ends, which lost 6 bases and 4 bases, there was a span of 7 bases. Looked up from germline, CDR1 is LNHDA and CDR2 is SQIVND (reference sequence). This CDR3 is built from 12 residues. The CDR3 region has the DNA TGTGCCAGTAGGAACAGTAAAAACATTCAGTACTTC. Translating gives CASRNSKNIQYF.

This rearrangement joins TRBV11-3 to TRBJ1-1; TRBD1 is a possible D gene (5 bases). The CDR3 sequence is 12 residues long. V was pared by 3 bases and J by 5 bases, with 7 bases between. Germline-derived CDR1 and CDR2 are SGHNT and YENEEA. In DNA, the CDR3 is TGTGCCAGCAGCTTCGGGGGTACTGAAGCTTTCTTT. Protein sequence: CASSFGGTEAFF.

The table lists this clone with a few counts. V is TRBV5-1 and J is TRBJ2-1; TRBD1 matches at 12 bases. Germline V gene sequence: CDR1 SGHRS, CDR2 YFSETQ. The CDR3 contains 15 residues. Germline trimming cut 4 bases from V and 7 bases from J; bases unmatched to any gene: 6. CDR3: CASSQGQGAGNEQFF. CDR3 in DNA: TGCGCCAGCAGCCAGGGACAGGGGGCGGGGAATGAGCAGTTCTTC.

This clone was counted between two and nine times. The chain is built from TRBV6-1 and TRBJ2-7; D is perhaps TRBD1 (6 bases). Germline CDR1 reads MNHNS; CDR2 reads SASEGT. CDR3 length equals 13 residues. With 4 bases removed from V and 4 bases from J, the gap between germline ends came to 11 bases. CDR3 sequence (DNA): TGTGCCAGCAGTGTTGACAGGAGGTACGAGCAGTACTTC. Translated, it gives CASSVDRRYEQYF.

This clone was found a few times. The V and J genes are TRBV19 and TRBJ1-3; D gene unclear. V was shortened by 6 bases and J by 0 bases, with 6 bases between the two germline ends. Germline CDR1 and CDR2: LNHDA and SQIVND (reference sequence). CDR3 length: 13 amino acids. CDR3 nucleotides: TGTGCCAGTAGCCACAACTCTGGAAACACCATATATTTT. It codes for CASSHNSGNTIYF.

The J gene is TRBJ2-3, the V gene TRBV5-6, with a weak D call TRBD2 (5 bases). Germline values: CDR1 SGHDT, CDR2 YYEEEE. The CDR3 consists of 18 residues. The germline V and J ends were trimmed by 0 bases and 2 bases, with 19 bases remaining between them. CDR3 amino acids: CASSLGLAAPRDTDTQYF. The CDR3 DNA follows: TGTGCCAGCAGCTTGGGCCTAGCAGCCCCTCGTGACACAGATACGCAGTATTTT.